This TCR beta chain was observed in a study of early T cells in non-severe SARS-CoV-2 infection. V lost 2 bases and J lost 2, with 7 bases in between. The CDR3 extends over 13 amino acids. Per the germline V gene, CDR1 is MDHEN and CDR2 is SYDVKM. MiXCR was run by TCRdb on the 5' RACE reads, yielding one entry per CDR3 protein. Of under 85,000 distinct CDR3 sequences listed, 13% to 15% are singletons. The receptor comes from an adult who was a healthcare worker with PCR-confirmed SARS-CoV-2 infection or an uninfected control (not recorded which). The sequenced sample consisted of whole blood. The V and J genes are TRBV28 and TRBJ2-7; possibly TRBD1 for D (5 bases). The CDR3 is CASSLDSPYEQYF. The CDR3 nucleotides read TGTGCCAGCAGTTTAGACAGCCCCTACGAGCAGTACTTC. The variable domain in full, with the rest retrieved from reference TRBV28 and TRBJ2-7, is DVKVTQSSRYLVKRTGEKVFLECVQDMDHENMFWYRQDPGLGLRLIYFSYDVKMKEKGDIPEGYSVSREKKERFSLILESASTNQTSMYLCASSLDSPYEQYFGPGTRLTVT.